This entry lists 8 T cell receptor beta chains sequenced from one sample in a study of cytomegalovirus exposure and HLA in healthy donors. The PCR used 60 Vbeta and 13 Jbeta primers. Some clones are missing from TCRdb's copy, which holds only in-frame ones; the method was immunoSEQ multiplex PCR. The table shows approximately 210,000 clones, with 70% to 80% occurring only once. The sequenced sample was PBMCs. All receptors come from a male donor in good health and CMV-seropositive.

J is TRBJ1-2 and V is TRBV5-4; D gene unclear. V was clipped by 4 bases and J by 4 bases, with 17 bases between them. The CDR3 consists of 15 residues. The germline V gene has CDR1 SGHNT and CDR2 YYREEE (reference sequence). DNA of the CDR3: TGTGCCAGCAGCCCAGCCAGCAGGCTTATCTATGGCTACACCTTC. Translated, it gives CASSPASRLIYGYTF.

This clone appeared a single time. The gene calls are TRBV18 and TRBJ2-5; 9 positions match TRBD1. Germline V lookup: CDR1 KGHSH, CDR2 LQKENI. V lost 3 bases and J lost 5; bases outside the gene matches: 7. This CDR3 comprises 15 residues. The CDR3 reads CASSPLTGGMETQYF. The CDR3 DNA is TGTGCCAGCTCACCTCTTACAGGGGGCATGGAGACCCAGTACTTC.

CDR3 sequence: CASSPARGNYGYTF. Here the CDR3 DNA reads TGTGCCAGCTCACCAGCCAGAGGGAACTATGGCTACACCTTC. This chain links TRBV18 with TRBJ1-2, with D uncertain. Germline values: CDR1 KGHSH, CDR2 LQKENI. The CDR3 spans 14 residues. Trimming took 2 bases from V and 2 from J, leaving 9 bases between them.

The chain links TRBV9 to TRBJ2-1; 7 bases match TRBD2. Losses at the gene ends were 0 bases for V and 6 bases for J; bases not matched to a gene: 6. The CDR3 covers 15 residues. Looked up from germline, CDR1 is SGDLS and CDR2 is YYNGEE. The CDR3 region is CASSVVGGGPNEQFF. The CDR3 coding sequence is TGTGCCAGCAGCGTAGTTGGGGGAGGGCCCAATGAGCAGTTCTTC.

The chain combines TRBV7-2 with TRBJ2-2; the D is unclear. The germline gives CDR1 SGHTA, CDR2 FQGNSA. V was trimmed by 3 bases and J by 3 bases, leaving 8 bases between them. The CDR3 runs to 14 residues. The CDR3 spells CASSLKQYTGELFF. The CDR3 nucleotides are TGTGCCAGCAGCTTGAAACAGTACACCGGGGAGCTGTTTTTT.

This clone was counted a few times. The chain recombines TRBV29-1 with TRBJ2-5; D might be TRBD2 (6 bases). Germline V gene data show CDR1 as SQVTM and CDR2 as ANQGSEA. The germline V and J ends were trimmed by 7 bases and 3 bases, with 18 bases remaining between them. The CDR3 loop spans 14 amino acids. The CDR3 loop reads CSACPMQREETQYF. CDR3 nucleotides: TGCAGCGCTTGTCCGATGCAGCGGGAAGAGACCCAGTACTTC.

V gene TRBV9 combines with J gene TRBJ1-1; D not resolved. Germline V CDR1 and CDR2: SGDLS, YYNGEE. This CDR3 has 12 amino acids. With 3 bases removed from V and 3 bases from J, the gap between germline ends came to 6 bases. The CDR3 DNA is TGTGCCAGCAGCGCATCAGACACTGAAGCTTTCTTT. Translation gives CASSASDTEAFF.

This chain uses TRBV6-1 with TRBJ2-7, with 8 bases aligning to TRBD2. Losses at the gene ends were 8 bases for V and 2 bases for J; bases not matched to a gene: 5. The CDR3 sequence is 13 residues long. CDR1 and CDR2 (germline): MNHNS, SASEGT. CDR3 in amino acids: CASGLSGAYEQYF. CDR3 sequence (DNA): TGTGCCAGCGGACTTAGCGGGGCCTACGAGCAGTACTTC.